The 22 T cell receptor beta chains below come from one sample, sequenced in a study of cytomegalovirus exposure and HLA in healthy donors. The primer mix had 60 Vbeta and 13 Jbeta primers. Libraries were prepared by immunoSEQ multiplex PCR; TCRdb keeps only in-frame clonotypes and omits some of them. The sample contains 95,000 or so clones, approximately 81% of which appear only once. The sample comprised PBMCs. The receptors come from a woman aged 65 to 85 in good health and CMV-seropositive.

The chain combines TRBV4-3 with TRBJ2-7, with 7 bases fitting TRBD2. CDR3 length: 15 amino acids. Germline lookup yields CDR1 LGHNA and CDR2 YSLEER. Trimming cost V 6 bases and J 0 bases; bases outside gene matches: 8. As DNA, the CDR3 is TGCGCCAGCAGTAACGGGAGGCAACCCTCCTACGAGCAGTACTTC. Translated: CASSNGRQPSYEQYF.

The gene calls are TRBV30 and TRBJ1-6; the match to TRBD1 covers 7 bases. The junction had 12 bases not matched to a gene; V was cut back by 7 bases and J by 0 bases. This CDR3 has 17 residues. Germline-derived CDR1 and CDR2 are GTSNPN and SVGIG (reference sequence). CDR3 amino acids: CALRTGKLSSYNSPLHF. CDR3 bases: TGTGCCTTACGGACAGGAAAGCTAAGCTCCTATAATTCACCCCTCCACTTT.

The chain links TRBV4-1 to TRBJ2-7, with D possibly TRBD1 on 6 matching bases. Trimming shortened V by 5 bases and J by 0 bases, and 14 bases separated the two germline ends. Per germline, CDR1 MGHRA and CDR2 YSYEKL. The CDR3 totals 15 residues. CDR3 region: CASSLTGQSSYEQYF. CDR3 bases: TGCGCCAGCAGCTTAACCGGACAGAGCTCCTACGAGCAGTACTTC.

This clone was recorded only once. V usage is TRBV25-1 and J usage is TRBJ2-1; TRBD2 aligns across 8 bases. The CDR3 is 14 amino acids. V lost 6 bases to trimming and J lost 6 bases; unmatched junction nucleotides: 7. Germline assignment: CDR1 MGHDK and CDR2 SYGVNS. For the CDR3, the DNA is TGTGCCAGCAGACACAGCGGGAGTGTCAATGAGCAGTTCTTC. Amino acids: CASRHSGSVNEQFF.

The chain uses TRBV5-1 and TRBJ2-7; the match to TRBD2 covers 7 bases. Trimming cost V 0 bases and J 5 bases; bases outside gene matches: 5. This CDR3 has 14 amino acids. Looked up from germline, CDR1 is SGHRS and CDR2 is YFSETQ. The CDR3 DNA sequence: TGCGCCAGCAGCTTGGCCGGACTAGACCACGAGCAGTACTTC. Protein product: CASSLAGLDHEQYF.

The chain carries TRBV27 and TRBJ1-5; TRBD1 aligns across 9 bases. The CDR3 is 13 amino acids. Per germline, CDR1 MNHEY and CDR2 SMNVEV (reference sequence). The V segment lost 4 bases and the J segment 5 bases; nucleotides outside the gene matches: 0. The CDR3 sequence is CASSWTGDQPQHF. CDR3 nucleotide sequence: TGTGCCAGCAGTTGGACAGGGGATCAGCCCCAGCATTTT.

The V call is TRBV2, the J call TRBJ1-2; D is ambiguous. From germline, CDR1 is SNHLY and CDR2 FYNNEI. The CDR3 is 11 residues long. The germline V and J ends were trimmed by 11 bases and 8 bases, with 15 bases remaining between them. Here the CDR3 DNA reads TGTGCCGGTGCCGAGGCGCGAGGCTACACCTTC. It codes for CAGAEARGYTF.

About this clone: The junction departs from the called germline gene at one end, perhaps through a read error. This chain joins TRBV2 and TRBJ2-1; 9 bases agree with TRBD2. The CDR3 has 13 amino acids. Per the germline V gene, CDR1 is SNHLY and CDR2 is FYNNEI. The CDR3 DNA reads TGTGCCAGCAGTGGACTAGCGGACAATGAGCGGTTCTTC. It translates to CASSGLADNERFF.

This CDR3 reads CASSQDLAGVTTGELFF. CDR3 nucleotides: TGTGCCAGCAGCCAAGATCTTGCGGGAGTCACCACCGGGGAGCTGTTTTTT. The chain is built from TRBV4-2 and TRBJ2-2, with TRBD2 identical over 7 bases. Germline lookup yields CDR1 LGHNA and CDR2 YNFKEQ. V dropped 0 bases and J dropped 4; count of bases not matched to a gene: 8. The CDR3 runs to 17 residues.

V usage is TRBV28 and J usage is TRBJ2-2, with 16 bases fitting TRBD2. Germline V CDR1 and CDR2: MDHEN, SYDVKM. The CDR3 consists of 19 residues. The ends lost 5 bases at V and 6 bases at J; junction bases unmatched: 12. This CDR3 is CASSISSPGLAGGAGELFF. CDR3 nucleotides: TGTGCCAGCAGTATCTCGTCTCCGGGACTAGCGGGAGGGGCCGGGGAGCTGTTTTTT.

CDR3 nucleotide sequence: TGTGCCAGTAGTATCGAACAGGGACCTTATGGCTACACCTTC. Its translation: CASSIEQGPYGYTF. This chain links TRBV19 with TRBJ1-2; the D gene is possibly TRBD1 (6 bases). The V end was cut by 3 bases, the J end by 5 bases, with 13 bases between. CDR1 LNHDA and CDR2 SQIVND come from the germline V gene (reference sequence). This CDR3 is 14 amino acids long.

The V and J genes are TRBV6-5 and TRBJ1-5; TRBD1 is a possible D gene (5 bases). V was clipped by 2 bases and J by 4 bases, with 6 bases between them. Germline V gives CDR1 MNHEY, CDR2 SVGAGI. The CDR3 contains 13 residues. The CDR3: CASSYRGNQPQHF. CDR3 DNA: TGTGCCAGCAGTTACCGGGGGAATCAGCCCCAGCATTTT.

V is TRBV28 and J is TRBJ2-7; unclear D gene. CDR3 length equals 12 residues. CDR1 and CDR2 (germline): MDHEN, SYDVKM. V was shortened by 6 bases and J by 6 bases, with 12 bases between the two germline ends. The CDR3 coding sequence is TGTGCCAGCAGCCTTGGGCCCGGCGAGCAGTACTTC. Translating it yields CASSLGPGEQYF.

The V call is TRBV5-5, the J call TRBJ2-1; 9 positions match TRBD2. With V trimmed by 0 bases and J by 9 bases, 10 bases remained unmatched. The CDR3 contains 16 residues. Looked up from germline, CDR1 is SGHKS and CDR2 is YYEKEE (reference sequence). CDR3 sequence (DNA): TGTGCCAGCAGCTTGGCGGATTTAGCGGGAGTAGGTGAGCAGTTCTTC. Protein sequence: CASSLADLAGVGEQFF.

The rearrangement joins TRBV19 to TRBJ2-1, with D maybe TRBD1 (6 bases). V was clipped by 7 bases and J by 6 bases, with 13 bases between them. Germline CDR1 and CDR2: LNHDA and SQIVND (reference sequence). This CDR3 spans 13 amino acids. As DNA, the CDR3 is TGTGCCAGTACTACAGGGCTCATCAATGAGCAGTTCTTC. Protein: CASTTGLINEQFF.

CDR3 residues: CASTQREDTDTQYF. For the CDR3, the DNA is TGTGCCAGCACCCAGCGGGAGGACACAGATACGCAGTATTTT. V usage is TRBV9 and J usage is TRBJ2-3, with TRBD2 matching 9 bases. From germline, CDR1 is SGDLS and CDR2 YYNGEE. CDR3 length equals 14 residues. Trimming took 6 bases from V and 2 from J; bases not matched to a gene: 4.

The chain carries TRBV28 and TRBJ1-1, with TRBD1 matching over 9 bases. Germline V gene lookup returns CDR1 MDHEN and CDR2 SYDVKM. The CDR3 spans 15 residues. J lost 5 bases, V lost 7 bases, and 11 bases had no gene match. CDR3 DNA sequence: TGTGCCAGCAATGGACCGGGACAGGGTGATACTGAAGCTTTCTTT. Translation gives CASNGPGQGDTEAFF.

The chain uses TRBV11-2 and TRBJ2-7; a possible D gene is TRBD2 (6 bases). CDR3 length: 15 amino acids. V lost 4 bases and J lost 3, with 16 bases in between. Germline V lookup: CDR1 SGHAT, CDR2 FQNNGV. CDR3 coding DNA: TGTGCCAGCAGCTCGCCGGGACGGGGGATCTACGAGCAGTACTTC. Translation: CASSSPGRGIYEQYF.

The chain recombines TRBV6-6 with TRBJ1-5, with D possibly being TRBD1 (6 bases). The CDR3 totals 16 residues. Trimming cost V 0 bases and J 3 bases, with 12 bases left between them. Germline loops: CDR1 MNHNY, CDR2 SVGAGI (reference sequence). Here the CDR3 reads CASSYSTRGDNQPQHF. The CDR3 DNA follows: TGTGCCAGCAGTTACTCGACCAGGGGCGACAATCAGCCCCAGCATTTT.

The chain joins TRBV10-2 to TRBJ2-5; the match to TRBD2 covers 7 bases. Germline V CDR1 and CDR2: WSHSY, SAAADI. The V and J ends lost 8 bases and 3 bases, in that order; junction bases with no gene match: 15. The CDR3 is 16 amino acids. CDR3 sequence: CASGFFWGGTKETQYF. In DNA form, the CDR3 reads TGCGCCAGCGGTTTTTTTTGGGGGGGGACTAAAGAGACCCAGTACTTC.

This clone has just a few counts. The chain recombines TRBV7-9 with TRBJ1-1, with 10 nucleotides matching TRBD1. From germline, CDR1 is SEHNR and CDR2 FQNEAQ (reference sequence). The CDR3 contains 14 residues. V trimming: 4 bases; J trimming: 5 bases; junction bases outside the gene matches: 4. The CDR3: CASSWGQGWTEAFF. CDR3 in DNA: TGTGCCAGCAGCTGGGGACAGGGGTGGACTGAAGCTTTCTTT. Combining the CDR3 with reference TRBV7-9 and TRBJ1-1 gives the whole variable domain DTGVSQNPRHKITKRGQNVTFRCDPISEHNRLYWYRQTLGQGPEFLTYFQNEAQLEKSRLLSDRFSAERPKGSFSTLEIQRTEQGDSAMYLCASSWGQGWTEAFFGQGTRLTVV.

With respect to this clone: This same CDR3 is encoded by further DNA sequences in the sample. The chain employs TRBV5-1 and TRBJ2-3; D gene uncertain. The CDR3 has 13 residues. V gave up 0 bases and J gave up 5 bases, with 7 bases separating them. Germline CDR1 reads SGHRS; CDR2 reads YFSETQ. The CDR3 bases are TGCGCCAGCAGCTTGGCATCAGGAGATACGCAGTATTTT. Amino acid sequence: CASSLASGDTQYF.